Below, one TCR beta chain is given with its context. The sample originates from a study of blood T cell repertoires in COVID-19. Overall study context: Italy, Spain and the United States were the sources of the convalescent and acute COVID-19 samples. PBMCs, B-cell-depleted T cells, or T cells provided the cDNA or gDNA that made up the material.

Per the study methods: Estimation of nucleated cell counts was performed using reference gene primer amplification. Only in-frame clones appear in the TCRdb table, and some are missing; sequencing was by immunoSEQ multiplex PCR. V, J and clone size reflect that table, while D and trimming were determined from the DNA. The data contain about 62,000 clones, approximately 86% of them singletons. The CDR3 loop spans 15 amino acids. J lost 4 bases, V lost 0 bases, and 4 bases had no gene match. Germline CDR1 and CDR2: SGDLS and YYNGEE. The chain combines TRBV9 with TRBJ1-5; 7 bases agree with TRBD1. The origin of this receptor is a man between 65 and 85 years old with acute or convalescent COVID-19. Material for sequencing was peripheral blood. The CDR3 DNA reads TGTGCCAGCAGCGTAGAGGACAGGATTAATCAGCCCCAGCATTTT. It translates to CASSVEDRINQPQHF.